Each of the 27 T cell receptor beta chains below was sequenced from the same sample in a study of early T cells in non-severe SARS-CoV-2 infection. MiXCR, applied by TCRdb to the 5' RACE reads, yields one record per CDR3 protein. The data show tens of thousands of distinct CDR3 sequences, with about a tenth seen just once and about 6.4% held by the top ten. The sequencing input was whole blood. Receptors originate from an adult who was a healthcare worker with PCR-confirmed SARS-CoV-2 infection or an uninfected control (not recorded which).

The rearrangement joins TRBV10-3 to TRBJ2-3; D is uncertain. There are 12 residues in the CDR3. Germline assignment: CDR1 ENHRY and CDR2 SYGVKD. V lost 6 bases and J lost 0, with 4 bases in between. As DNA, the CDR3 is TGTGCCATCAGCGGGAGCACAGATACGCAGTATTTT. Its translation: CAISGSTDTQYF.

The rearrangement joins TRBV28 to TRBJ2-3, with D uncertain. There are 14 residues in the CDR3. Germline V CDR1 and CDR2: MDHEN, SYDVKM. V was trimmed by 3 bases and J by 5 bases, leaving 12 bases between them. Here the CDR3 reads CASSFSYHGDTQYF. The CDR3 bases are TGTGCCAGCAGTTTCTCCTACCATGGAGATACGCAGTATTTT.

The J gene is TRBJ2-1, the V gene TRBV6-6; D not resolved. The germline gives CDR1 MNHNY, CDR2 SVGAGI (reference sequence). V lost 5 bases and J lost 0, with 14 bases in between. There are 16 residues in the CDR3. As DNA, the CDR3 is TGTGCCAGCAGTCCCCGAACACGAAGCTCCTACAATGAGCAGTTCTTC. Its protein is CASSPRTRSSYNEQFF.

The chain joins TRBV12-3 or TRBV12-4 to TRBJ1-1; 8 bases map to TRBD1. V trimming: 5 bases; J trimming: 4 bases; junction bases outside the gene matches: 6. The CDR3 length is 14 residues. DNA for the CDR3: TGTGCCAGCAGTAGACAGGGGACTACCACTGAAGCTTTCTTT. Translated: CASSRQGTTTEAFF.

The table lists this clonotype with many counts. The rearrangement links TRBV10-1 to TRBJ2-2; unclear D gene. Trimming pared 5 bases from V and 3 bases from J, leaving 10 bases between. The CDR3 runs to 14 residues. From germline, CDR1 is WNHNN and CDR2 SYGVQD (reference sequence). CDR3 coding DNA: TGCGCCAGCAGTTTGGGGTGGGACACCGGGGAGCTGTTTTTT. Its protein is CASSLGWDTGELFF.

The J gene is TRBJ2-5, the V gene TRBV28, with a weak D call TRBD1 (6 bases). Germline-derived CDR1 and CDR2 are MDHEN and SYDVKM. This CDR3 spans 11 amino acids. The CDR3 loop is CVITGQETQYF. As DNA, the CDR3 is TGTGTCATAACAGGGCAAGAGACCCAGTACTTC. The whole variable domain, remainder taken from reference TRBV28 and TRBJ2-5, is DVKVTQSSRYLVKRTGEKVFLECVQDMDHENMFWYRQDPGLGLRLIYFSYDVKMKEKGDIPEGYSVSREKKERFSLILESASTNQTSMYLCVITGQETQYFGPGTRLLVL.

This clonotype has a handful of counts. The CDR3 here is CASSVEPGGIQDTQYF. In nucleotides, the CDR3 is TGTGCCAGCAGCGTAGAACCGGGAGGGATTCAAGATACGCAGTATTTT. The chain uses TRBV9 and TRBJ2-3, with 8 bases fitting TRBD2. Trimming took 0 bases from V and 5 from J; bases not matched to a gene: 8. The germline gives CDR1 SGDLS, CDR2 YYNGEE. The CDR3 runs to 16 residues.

This clonotype was detected a few times. The chain couples TRBV11-2 to TRBJ2-3, with D possibly matching TRBD2 (7 bases). The length of the CDR3 is 17 residues. Per germline, CDR1 SGHAT and CDR2 FQNNGV. V was pared by 1 base and J by 4 bases, with 18 bases between. The CDR3 DNA is TGTGCCAGCAGCTTAGTAGGGGGGGGTGATGGCGCAGATACGCAGTATTTT. Encoded protein: CASSLVGGGDGADTQYF.

This clonotype appeared many times. The chain combines TRBV12-3 or TRBV12-4 with TRBJ1-2, with D perhaps matching TRBD1 (5 bases). The CDR3 spans 13 residues. Trimming pared 7 bases from V and 7 bases from J, leaving 16 bases between. CDR3 nucleotides: TGTGCCAGCAAGGGGTCAGGGACCGGTGGCTACACCTTC. This codes for CASKGSGTGGYTF.

CDR3 coding DNA: TGTGCCAGCAGCTTCTCCGGCCTGCAGAAAGGGACCCAGTACTTC. As protein: CASSFSGLQKGTQYF. The chain links TRBV7-8 to TRBJ2-5; D gene ambiguous. Looked up from germline, CDR1 is SGHVS and CDR2 is FQNEAQ. CDR3 length: 15 amino acids. V lost 3 bases and J 7 bases, leaving 18 bases between the germline ends.

This sequence joins TRBV5-5 and TRBJ2-1, with TRBD2 as a possible D gene (5 bases). Germline V gene lookup returns CDR1 SGHKS and CDR2 YYEKEE (reference sequence). Trimming pared 2 bases from V and 0 bases from J, leaving 9 bases between. The CDR3 loop spans 15 amino acids. CDR3 coding DNA: TGTGCCAGCAGCTTAAGCGGAAACTCCTACAATGAGCAGTTCTTC. Its translation is CASSLSGNSYNEQFF.

This chain joins TRBV28 and TRBJ2-1; 8 bases match TRBD1. This CDR3 is 13 amino acids long. Per germline, CDR1 MDHEN and CDR2 SYDVKM. The V gene end was trimmed by 9 bases and the J gene end by 9 bases; junction bases not matched to a gene: 10. Here the CDR3 reads CASCGQGGGEQFF. The CDR3 DNA reads TGTGCCAGTTGTGGACAGGGTGGGGGTGAGCAGTTCTTC. Based on the CDR3 plus reference TRBV28 and TRBJ2-1, the full variable domain is DVKVTQSSRYLVKRTGEKVFLECVQDMDHENMFWYRQDPGLGLRLIYFSYDVKMKEKGDIPEGYSVSREKKERFSLILESASTNQTSMYLCASCGQGGGEQFFGPGTRLTVL.

The chain couples TRBV11-2 to TRBJ1-1; D perhaps matches TRBD1 (6 bases). CDR1 SGHAT and CDR2 FQNNGV come from the germline V gene. V dropped 5 bases and J dropped 8 bases, with 15 bases sitting between them. The CDR3 sequence is 13 residues long. The DNA of the CDR3 is TGTGCCAGCAGCCCGGGGGCGGGGCCCGAAGCTTTCTTT. It encodes CASSPGAGPEAFF.

In its sample, this clonotype was seen a few times. V is TRBV7-8 and J is TRBJ2-5; D may be TRBD2 (6 bases). Trimming cost V 2 bases and J 4 bases, with 17 bases left between them. Germline V gene lookup returns CDR1 SGHVS and CDR2 FQNEAQ. This CDR3 spans 16 amino acids. The chain's CDR3 is CASSLRAGLARETQYF. The CDR3 DNA reads TGTGCCAGCAGCTTACGTGCGGGGCTAGCGAGAGAGACCCAGTACTTC.

Turning to this clonotype: An end of the junction does not agree with germline; a read error may underlie this. The V gene is TRBV6-5, the J gene TRBJ1-5; 7 bases agree with TRBD1. The CDR3 sequence is 14 residues long. Looked up from germline, CDR1 is MNHEY and CDR2 is SVGAGI. CDR3 residues: CASSYSTGNQPQHF. CDR3 bases: TGTGCCAGTAGTTACTCGACAGGGAATCAGCCCCAGCATTTT.

The CDR3 nucleotides are TGCGCCAGCAGCCATCAAAGGGGGGCAGATACGCAGTATTTT. Protein sequence: CASSHQRGADTQYF. V and J are TRBV4-1 and TRBJ2-3; the D gene could be TRBD1 or TRBD2 (6 bases each). Germline-derived CDR1 and CDR2 are MGHRA and YSYEKL. This CDR3 has 14 residues. Trimming cost V 3 bases and J 4 bases, with 11 bases left between them.

This clonotype turned up a few times. The rearrangement links TRBV12-3 or TRBV12-4 to TRBJ2-7; D might be TRBD2 (6 bases). The CDR3 consists of 12 residues. V was pared by 4 bases and J by 5 bases, with 9 bases between. This CDR3 is CASSWGRHEQYF. The CDR3 DNA reads TGTGCCAGCAGTTGGGGGAGGCACGAGCAGTACTTC.

This chain connects TRBV12-3 or TRBV12-4 to TRBJ1-2; D remains unclear. The CDR3 has 13 amino acids. V was shortened by 2 bases and J by 2 bases, with 6 bases between the two germline ends. The CDR3 bases are TGTGCCAGCAGTTTAAGTGGGAACTATGGCTACACCTTC. This translates into CASSLSGNYGYTF.

This clonotype was seen more than once but under ten times. V gene TRBV28 combines with J gene TRBJ2-5; D remains ambiguous. This CDR3 has 13 amino acids. Looked up from germline, CDR1 is MDHEN and CDR2 is SYDVKM. The germline V and J ends were trimmed by 3 bases and 5 bases, with 10 bases remaining between them. The CDR3 DNA reads as TGTGCCAGCAGTTTCCCCCGGATTGAGACCCAGTACTTC. Amino acids: CASSFPRIETQYF. Based on the CDR3 plus reference TRBV28 and TRBJ2-5, the full variable domain is DVKVTQSSRYLVKRTGEKVFLECVQDMDHENMFWYRQDPGLGLRLIYFSYDVKMKEKGDIPEGYSVSREKKERFSLILESASTNQTSMYLCASSFPRIETQYFGPGTRLLVL.

The chain uses TRBV7-9 and TRBJ1-2; D gene ambiguous. V was clipped by 5 bases and J by 4 bases, with 11 bases between them. Germline assignment: CDR1 SEHNR and CDR2 FQNEAQ (reference sequence). The length of the CDR3 is 13 residues. CDR3 coding DNA: TGTGCCAGCAGCCCGACCTCCAGCTATGGCTACACCTTC. Amino acid sequence: CASSPTSSYGYTF.

This chain connects TRBV30 to TRBJ1-6, with D possibly being TRBD1 (5 bases). CDR3 length equals 15 residues. Germline V gives CDR1 GTSNPN, CDR2 SVGIG (reference sequence). V lost 3 bases, J lost 2 bases, and 11 bases lay in between. The CDR3 DNA sequence: TGTGCCTGGAGGAAATCGACAGCCTATAATTCACCCCTCCACTTT. It encodes CAWRKSTAYNSPLHF. Together with reference TRBV30 and TRBJ1-6, the CDR3 gives the full variable domain: SQTIHQWPATLVQPVGSPLSLECTVEGTSNPNLYWYRQAAGRGLQLLFYSVGIGQISSEVPQNLSASRPQDRQFILSSKKLLLSDSGFYLCAWRKSTAYNSPLHFGNGTRLTVT.

By proportion, this clonotype is medium-sized. The chain joins TRBV7-6 to TRBJ2-1, with 16 bases lining up with TRBD2. V lost 5 bases and J lost 7; bases outside the gene matches: 14. Germline CDR1 is SGHVS and CDR2 is FNYEAQ. The CDR3 consists of 19 residues. CDR3 DNA: TGTGCCAGCAGCAGAGCCGGGACTAGCGGGAGGGCCGTCCAGAATGAGCAGTTCTTC. This codes for CASSRAGTSGRAVQNEQFF.

Points on this clonotype: The junction and the germline gene differ at one end; a read error may be behind it. This sequence joins TRBV20-1 and TRBJ2-1, with 16 bases aligning to TRBD2. The CDR3 length is 16 residues. Germline assignment: CDR1 DFQATT and CDR2 SNEGSKA (reference sequence). CDR3 in DNA: TGCAGTGCCGGTGCGGCGGGACTAGCGGGAGGGGGTCGGTTGGTCTTC. It encodes CSAGAAGLAGGGRLVF.

This clonotype was seen more than once but under ten times. J is TRBJ2-3 and V is TRBV27; 12 bases agree with TRBD2. Germline loops: CDR1 MNHEY, CDR2 SMNVEV (reference sequence). The ends lost 10 bases at V and 4 bases at J; junction bases unmatched: 9. There are 15 residues in the CDR3. The CDR3 DNA reads as TGTGCCACCGACCCTAGCGGGAGGGGGTCAGATACGCAGTATTTT. Its translation is CATDPSGRGSDTQYF.

This clonotype was recorded at least ten times. The chain combines TRBV5-1 with TRBJ1-1; the D gene is possibly TRBD1 (5 bases). This CDR3 spans 13 amino acids. The V end was cut by 0 bases, the J end by 8 bases, with 11 bases between. Germline V gene sequence: CDR1 SGHRS, CDR2 YFSETQ. CDR3 sequence (DNA): TGCGCCAGCAGCTTGGGTCCGGGGCGAGAAGCTTTCTTT. This gives the protein CASSLGPGREAFF.

The rearrangement joins TRBV6-5 to TRBJ2-7, with D perhaps matching TRBD1 (6 bases). V was cut by 8 bases and J by 9 bases, with 20 bases left in between. Germline CDR1 is MNHEY and CDR2 is SVGAGI. The CDR3 totals 13 residues. CDR3 DNA: TGTGCCAGCCGTACCCCCCAGGGGTCATTGCAGTACTTC. Translation gives CASRTPQGSLQYF.

The V call is TRBV28, the J call TRBJ2-7; possibly TRBD1 or TRBD2 for D (5 bases each). Trimming shortened V by 3 bases and J by 5 bases, and 17 bases separated the two germline ends. This CDR3 has 15 amino acids. Germline V gives CDR1 MDHEN, CDR2 SYDVKM. The CDR3 DNA is TGTGCCAGCAGTTTGGGGGACCAGTTGGCGCACGAGCAGTACTTC. Translating gives CASSLGDQLAHEQYF.